This T cell receptor (beta chain) was obtained from a study of blood T cells in healthy people across ages. PCR was performed a second time for roughly 7 to 12 cycles using a sample-barcoded 5' primer and a J-beta primer mix. MiXCR, applied by TCRdb to the 5' RACE reads, yields one record per CDR3 protein. This sample has some 790,000 distinct CDR3 sequences, with under 30% found just once. Germline values: CDR1 SGHAT, CDR2 FQNNGV. There are 15 residues in the CDR3. On this clonotype itself: The junction departs from germline at one end; a sequencing error may be responsible.

The V and J genes are TRBV11-2 and TRBJ2-3, with D tentatively TRBD1 (5 bases). The clonotype comes from a woman aged 80 or over in good health. The sample consisted of blood. The CDR3 reads CASRPDILVTGTQYF. Written as DNA, the CDR3 is TGTGCCAGCAGGCCCGACATCCTGGTCACAGGTACGCAGTATTTT.